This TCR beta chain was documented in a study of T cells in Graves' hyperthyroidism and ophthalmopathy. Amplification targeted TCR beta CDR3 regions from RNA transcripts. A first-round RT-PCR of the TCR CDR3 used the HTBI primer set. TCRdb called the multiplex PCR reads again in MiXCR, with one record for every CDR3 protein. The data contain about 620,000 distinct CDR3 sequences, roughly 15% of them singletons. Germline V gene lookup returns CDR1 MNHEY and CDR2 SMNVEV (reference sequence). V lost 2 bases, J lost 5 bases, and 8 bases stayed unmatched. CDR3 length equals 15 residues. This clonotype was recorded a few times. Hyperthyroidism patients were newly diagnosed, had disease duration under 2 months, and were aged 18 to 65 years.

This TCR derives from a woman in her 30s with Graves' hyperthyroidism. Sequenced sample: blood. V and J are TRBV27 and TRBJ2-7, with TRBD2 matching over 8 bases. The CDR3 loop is CASSLRIAGSHEQYF. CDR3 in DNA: TGTGCCAGCAGTTTACGCATAGCGGGATCCCACGAGCAGTACTTC.